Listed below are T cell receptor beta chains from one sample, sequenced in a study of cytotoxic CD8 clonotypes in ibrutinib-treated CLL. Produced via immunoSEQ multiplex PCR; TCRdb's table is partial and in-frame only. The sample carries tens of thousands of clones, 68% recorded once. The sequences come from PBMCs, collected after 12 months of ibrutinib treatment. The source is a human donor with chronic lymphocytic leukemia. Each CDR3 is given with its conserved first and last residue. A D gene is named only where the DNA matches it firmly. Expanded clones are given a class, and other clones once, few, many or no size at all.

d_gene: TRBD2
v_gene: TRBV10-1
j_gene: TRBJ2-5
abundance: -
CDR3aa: CASSESMRCRTSGGRPETQYF
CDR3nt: TGCGCCAGCAGTGAGTCGATGCGCTGCCGGACTAGCGGGGGGCGGCCGGAGACCCAGTACTTC

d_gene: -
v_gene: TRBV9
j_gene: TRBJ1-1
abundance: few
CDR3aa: CASSVVANTEAFF
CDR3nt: TGTGCCAGCAGCGTAGTGGCGAACACTGAAGCTTTCTTT

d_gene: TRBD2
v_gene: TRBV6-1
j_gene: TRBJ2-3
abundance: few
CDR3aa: CASSDTSGADTQYF
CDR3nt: TGTGCCAGCAGTGATACTAGCGGGGCAGATACGCAGTATTTT

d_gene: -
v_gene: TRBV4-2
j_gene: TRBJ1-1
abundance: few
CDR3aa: CASSQEADRGTTEAFF
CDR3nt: TGTGCCAGCAGCCAAGAGGCGGATCGTGGGACCACTGAAGCTTTCTTT

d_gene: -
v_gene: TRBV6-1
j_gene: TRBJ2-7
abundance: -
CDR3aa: CASSEFLSAGASRYEQYF
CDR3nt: TGTGCCAGCAGTGAATTTCTCTCCGCGGGGGCCTCTCGGTACGAGCAGTACTTC

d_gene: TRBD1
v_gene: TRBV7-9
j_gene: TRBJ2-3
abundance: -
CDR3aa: CASRPRTGGGDTQYF
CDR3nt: TGTGCCAGCAGACCTCGGACAGGGGGAGGGGATACGCAGTATTTT

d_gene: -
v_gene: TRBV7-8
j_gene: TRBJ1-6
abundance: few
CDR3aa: CASNTLSSYNSPLHF
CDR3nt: TGTGCCAGCAACACCTTAAGCTCCTATAATTCACCCCTCCACTTT

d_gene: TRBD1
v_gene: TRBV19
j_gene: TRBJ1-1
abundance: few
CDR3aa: CASSLARQGTTEAFF
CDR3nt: TGTGCCAGTAGCTTAGCGAGACAGGGAACAACTGAAGCTTTCTTT

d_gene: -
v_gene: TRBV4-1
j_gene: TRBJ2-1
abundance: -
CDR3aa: CASSQDSVASGPYNEQFF
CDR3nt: TGCGCCAGCAGCCAAGATTCTGTGGCCAGCGGCCCCTACAATGAGCAGTTCTTC

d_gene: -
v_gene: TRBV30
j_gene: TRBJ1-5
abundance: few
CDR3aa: CAWSEGSGPNQPQHF
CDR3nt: TGTGCCTGGAGTGAGGGGTCAGGGCCAAATCAGCCCCAGCATTTT

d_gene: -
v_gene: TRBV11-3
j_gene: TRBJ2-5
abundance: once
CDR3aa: CASSLGGIQETQYF
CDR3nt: TGTGCCAGCAGCTTAGGCGGGATCCAAGAGACCCAGTACTTC

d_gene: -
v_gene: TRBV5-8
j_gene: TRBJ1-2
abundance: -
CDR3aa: CASSLKFSFTVANYGYTF
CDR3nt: TGTGCCAGCAGCTTGAAATTTTCCTTCACAGTCGCCAACTATGGCTACACCTTC

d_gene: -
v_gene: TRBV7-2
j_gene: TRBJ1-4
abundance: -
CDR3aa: CASSGQTATNEKLFF
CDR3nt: TGTGCCAGCAGCGGTCAAACCGCAACTAATGAAAAACTGTTTTTT

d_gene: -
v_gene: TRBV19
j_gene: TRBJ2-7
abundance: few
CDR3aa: CASHSGYEQYF
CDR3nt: TGTGCCAGCCACTCAGGATACGAGCAGTACTTC

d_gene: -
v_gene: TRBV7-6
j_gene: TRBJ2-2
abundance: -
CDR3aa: CASSLAPGTGELFF
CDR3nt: TGTGCCAGCAGCTTAGCGCCAGGCACCGGGGAGCTGTTTTTT

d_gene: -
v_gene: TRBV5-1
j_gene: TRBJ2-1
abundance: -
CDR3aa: CASSLAVGSGEQFF
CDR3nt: TGCGCCAGCAGCTTGGCCGTCGGTAGCGGTGAGCAGTTCTTC

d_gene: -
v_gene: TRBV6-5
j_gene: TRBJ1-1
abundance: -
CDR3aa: CASSSRTVGAFF
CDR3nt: TGTGCCAGCAGTTCCAGGACGGTTGGAGCTTTCTTT

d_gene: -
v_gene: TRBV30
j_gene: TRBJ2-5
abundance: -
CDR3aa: CAWSGPRSQQETQYF
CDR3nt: TGTGCCTGGAGTGGCCCCCGATCCCAACAAGAGACCCAGTACTTC

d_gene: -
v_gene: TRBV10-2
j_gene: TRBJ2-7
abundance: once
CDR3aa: CASSPQGVVEYF
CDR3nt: TGCGCCAGCAGTCCACAGGGAGTGGTGGAGTACTTC

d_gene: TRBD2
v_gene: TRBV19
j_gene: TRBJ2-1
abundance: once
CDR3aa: CATAGLHYNEQFF
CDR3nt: TGTGCCACCGCGGGACTACATTACAATGAGCAGTTCTTC

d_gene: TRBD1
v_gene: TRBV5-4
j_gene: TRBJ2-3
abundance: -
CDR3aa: CASSVTGVGTDTQYF
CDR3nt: TGTGCCAGCAGCGTGACAGGGGTGGGCACAGATACGCAGTATTTT

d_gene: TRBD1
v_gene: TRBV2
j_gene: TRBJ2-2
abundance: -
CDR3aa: CASTPGTANTGELFF
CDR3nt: TGTGCCAGCACCCCCGGGACAGCGAACACCGGGGAGCTGTTTTTT

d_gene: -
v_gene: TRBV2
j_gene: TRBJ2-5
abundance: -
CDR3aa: CASSAIGGPDGETQYF
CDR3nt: TGTGCCAGCAGTGCCATCGGGGGGCCGGATGGAGAGACCCAGTACTTC

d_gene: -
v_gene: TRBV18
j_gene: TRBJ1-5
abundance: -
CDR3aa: CASSPPSTSHQPQHF
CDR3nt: TGTGCCAGCTCACCACCGTCGACAAGCCATCAGCCCCAGCATTTT

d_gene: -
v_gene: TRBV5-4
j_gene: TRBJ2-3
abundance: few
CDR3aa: CASSLAFTAESTDTQYF
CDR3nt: TGTGCCAGCAGCTTGGCGTTTACCGCCGAAAGCACAGATACGCAGTATTTT

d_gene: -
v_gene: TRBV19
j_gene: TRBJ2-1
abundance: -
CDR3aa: CASSTTRHNEQFF
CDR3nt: TGTGCCAGTAGTACGACTAGACACAATGAGCAGTTCTTC

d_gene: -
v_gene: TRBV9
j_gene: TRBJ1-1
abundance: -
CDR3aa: CASSVVPLLTGPDTEAFF
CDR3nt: TGTGCCAGCAGCGTAGTCCCCCTCCTGACGGGACCAGACACTGAAGCTTTCTTT

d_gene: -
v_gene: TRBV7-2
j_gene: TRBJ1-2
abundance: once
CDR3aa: CASSLGINYGYTF
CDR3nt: TGTGCCAGCAGCTTAGGCATAAACTATGGCTACACCTTC

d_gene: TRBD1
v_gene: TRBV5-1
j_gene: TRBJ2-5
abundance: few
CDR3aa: CASSVGTGVQETQYF
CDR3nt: TGCGCCAGCAGCGTGGGAACAGGGGTCCAAGAGACCCAGTACTTC

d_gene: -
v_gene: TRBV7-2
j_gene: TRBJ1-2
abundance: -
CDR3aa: CASSLARRLTYGYTF
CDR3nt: TGTGCCAGCAGCTTAGCGCGGAGACTGACCTATGGCTACACCTTC

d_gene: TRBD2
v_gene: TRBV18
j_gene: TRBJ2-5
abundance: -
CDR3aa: CASSPGLAGGQETQYF
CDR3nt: TGTGCCAGCTCACCGGGGCTAGCGGGGGGACAAGAGACCCAGTACTTC

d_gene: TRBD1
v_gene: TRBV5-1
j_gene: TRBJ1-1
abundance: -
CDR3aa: CASTKGTEKNTEAFF
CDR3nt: TGCGCCAGCACAAAAGGGACAGAAAAGAACACTGAAGCTTTCTTT

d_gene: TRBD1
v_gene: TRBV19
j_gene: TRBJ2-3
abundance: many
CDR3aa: CASSIPRTGFRGTDTQYF
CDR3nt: TGTGCCAGTAGTATACCCCGGACAGGGTTTCGGGGCACAGATACGCAGTATTTT

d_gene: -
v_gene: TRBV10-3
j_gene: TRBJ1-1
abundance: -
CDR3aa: CAISEPLNRDTEAFF
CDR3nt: TGTGCCATCAGTGAGCCCCTGAACCGGGACACTGAAGCTTTCTTT

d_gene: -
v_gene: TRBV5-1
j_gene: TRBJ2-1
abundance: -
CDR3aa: CASSLEHSSYNEQFF
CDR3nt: TGCGCCAGCAGCTTGGAGCACAGCTCCTACAATGAGCAGTTCTTC

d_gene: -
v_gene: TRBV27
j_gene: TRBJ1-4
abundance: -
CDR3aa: CASSLRPRGEKLFF
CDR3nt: TGTGCCAGCAGTCTACGGCCCCGGGGTGAAAAACTGTTTTTT

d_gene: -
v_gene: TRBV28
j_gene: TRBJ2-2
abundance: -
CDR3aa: CASSPVALHLPGGELFF
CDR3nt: TGTGCCAGCAGTCCGGTCGCCCTCCACCTGCCGGGCGGGGAGCTGTTTTTT

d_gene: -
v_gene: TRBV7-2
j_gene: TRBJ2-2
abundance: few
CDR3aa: CASSLVLTGELFF
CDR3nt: TGTGCCAGCAGCTTAGTCCTCACCGGGGAGCTGTTTTTT

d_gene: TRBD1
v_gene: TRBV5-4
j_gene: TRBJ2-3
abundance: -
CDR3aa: CASSPDRSTDTQYF
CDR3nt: TGTGCCAGCAGTCCGGACAGGAGCACAGATACGCAGTATTTT

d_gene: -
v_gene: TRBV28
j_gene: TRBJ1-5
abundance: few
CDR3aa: CASRKTMNSYSNQPQHF
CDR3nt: TGTGCCAGCCGGAAGACCATGAACAGTTATAGCAATCAGCCCCAGCATTTT

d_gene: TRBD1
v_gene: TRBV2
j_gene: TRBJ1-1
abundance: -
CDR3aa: CASRDSRLGNTEAFF
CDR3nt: TGTGCCAGCCGGGACAGCCGACTGGGGAACACTGAAGCTTTCTTT

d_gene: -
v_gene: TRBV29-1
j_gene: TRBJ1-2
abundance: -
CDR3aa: CSVGGTANYGYTF
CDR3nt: TGCAGCGTTGGCGGGACCGCTAATTATGGCTACACCTTC

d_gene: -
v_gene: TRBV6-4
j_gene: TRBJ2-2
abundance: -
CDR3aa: CASSDSAGELFF
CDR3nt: TGTGCCAGCAGTGACTCCGCCGGGGAGCTGTTTTTT

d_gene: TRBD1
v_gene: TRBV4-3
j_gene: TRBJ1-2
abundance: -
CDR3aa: CASSQDNGAGGGYTF
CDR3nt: TGCGCCAGCAGCCAAGATAATGGGGCAGGGGGCGGCTACACCTTC

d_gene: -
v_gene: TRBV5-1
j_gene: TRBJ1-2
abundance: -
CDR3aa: CASSSLQGLGDGYTF
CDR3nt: TGCGCCAGCAGCTCCTTACAGGGTCTGGGGGATGGCTACACCTTC

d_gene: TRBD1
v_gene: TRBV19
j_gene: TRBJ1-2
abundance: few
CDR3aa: CASQDRGNYGYTF
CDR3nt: TGTGCCAGTCAAGACAGGGGCAACTATGGCTACACCTTC

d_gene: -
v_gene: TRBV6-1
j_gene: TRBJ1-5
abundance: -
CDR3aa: CASQAGLSNQPQHF
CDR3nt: TGTGCCAGCCAAGCGGGTCTTAGCAATCAGCCCCAGCATTTT

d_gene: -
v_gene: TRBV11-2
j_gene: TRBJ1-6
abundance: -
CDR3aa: CASSSRWGRGSPLHF
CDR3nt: TGTGCCAGCAGCTCGCGGTGGGGGAGGGGTTCACCCCTCCACTTT

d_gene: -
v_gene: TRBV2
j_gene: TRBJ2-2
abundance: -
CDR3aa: CASSVQGTGELFF
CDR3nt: TGTGCCAGCAGCGTACAGGGCACCGGGGAGCTGTTTTTT

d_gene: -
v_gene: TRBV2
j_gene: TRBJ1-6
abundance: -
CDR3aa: CASSAGASSPLHF
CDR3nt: TGTGCCAGCAGTGCAGGGGCTAGCTCACCCCTCCACTTT

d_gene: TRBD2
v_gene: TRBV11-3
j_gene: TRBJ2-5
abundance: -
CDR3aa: CASSSRGGFQETQYF
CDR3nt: TGTGCCAGCAGCTCACGGGGAGGGTTTCAAGAGACCCAGTACTTC

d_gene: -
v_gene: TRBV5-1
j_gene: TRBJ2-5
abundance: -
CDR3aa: CASSLGGARGETQYF
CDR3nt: TGCGCCAGCAGCTTGGGCGGCGCAAGGGGAGAGACCCAGTACTTC

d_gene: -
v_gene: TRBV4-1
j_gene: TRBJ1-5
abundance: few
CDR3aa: CASSQASPRGFNQPQHF
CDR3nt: TGCGCCAGCAGCCAAGCCAGCCCCAGGGGTTTCAATCAGCCCCAGCATTTT

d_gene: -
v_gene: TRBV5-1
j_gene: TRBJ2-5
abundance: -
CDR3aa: CASSLDLDQTQYF
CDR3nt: TGCGCCAGCAGCCTAGACCTGGACCAGACCCAGTACTTC

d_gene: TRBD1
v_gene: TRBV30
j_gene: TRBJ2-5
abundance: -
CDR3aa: CAYDRGLETQYF
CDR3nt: TGTGCCTACGACAGGGGGCTCGAGACCCAGTACTTC

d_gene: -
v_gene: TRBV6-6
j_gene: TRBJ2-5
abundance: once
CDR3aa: CASSQSGGQETQYF
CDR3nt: TGTGCCAGCAGTCAGTCAGGTGGACAAGAGACCCAGTACTTC

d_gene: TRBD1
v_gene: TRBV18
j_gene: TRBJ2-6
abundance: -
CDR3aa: CASSPRNRGSGANVLTF
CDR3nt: TGTGCCAGCTCACCTCGGAACAGGGGCTCTGGGGCCAACGTCCTGACTTTC

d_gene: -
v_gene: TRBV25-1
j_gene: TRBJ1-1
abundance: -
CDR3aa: CASGSGSFYTEAFF
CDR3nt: TGTGCCAGCGGGAGCGGCTCCTTTTACACTGAAGCTTTCTTT